The rows below give T cell receptor beta chains drawn from one sample of a study of OX40 agonist ivuxolimab in advanced cancers. The table came from immunoSEQ multiplex PCR; TCRdb's copy has only in-frame clones and leaves some out. The sample shows tens of thousands of clones, more than 85% of them seen only once. The sequencing here drew on CD4+ or CD8+ T cells sorted from blood, taken in a trial of the OX40 agonist ivuxolimab. The receptors were gathered from an adult with an advanced solid tumor such as melanoma, head and neck, liver or kidney cancer. The CDR3 runs from the conserved cysteine through the conserved F or W. D genes are given only for firm matches. Clone size appears in some rows only: once, few, many, or a class for an expanded clone.

d_call: .
j_call: TRBJ1-6
clone_size: .
v_call: TRBV27
cdr3_nt: TGTGCCAGCAGTTCCCAGAATTCACCCCTCCACTTT
cdr3_aa: CASSSQNSPLHF

d_call: TRBD1
j_call: TRBJ2-5
clone_size: .
v_call: TRBV7-2
cdr3_nt: TGTGCCAGCAGCTTGCTCCGGACAGGATCTCAAGAGACCCAGTACTTC
cdr3_aa: CASSLLRTGSQETQYF

d_call: .
j_call: TRBJ2-5
clone_size: .
v_call: TRBV5-5
cdr3_nt: TGTGCCAGCAGCTTGGGTTTCCAAGAGACCCAGTACTTC
cdr3_aa: CASSLGFQETQYF

d_call: .
j_call: TRBJ2-3
clone_size: .
v_call: TRBV11-3
cdr3_nt: TGTGCCAGCAGCTTATTTGGGGGAGAAGGCACAGATACGCAGTATTTT
cdr3_aa: CASSLFGGEGTDTQYF

d_call: TRBD2
j_call: TRBJ2-1
clone_size: .
v_call: TRBV5-1
cdr3_nt: TGCGCCAGCAGCTTGAGCGCTAGCGGGGGCAATGAGCAGTTCTTC
cdr3_aa: CASSLSASGGNEQFF

d_call: TRBD1
j_call: TRBJ2-2
clone_size: .
v_call: TRBV19
cdr3_nt: TGTGCCAGTAGTATACAGGGGGCAGGCGGGGAGCTGTTTTTT
cdr3_aa: CASSIQGAGGELFF

d_call: .
j_call: TRBJ1-1
clone_size: .
v_call: TRBV10-3
cdr3_nt: TGTGCCATCAGTGGGGCTGAAATGAACACTGAAGCTTTCTTT
cdr3_aa: CAISGAEMNTEAFF

d_call: TRBD2
j_call: TRBJ2-3
clone_size: .
v_call: TRBV11-2
cdr3_nt: TGTGCCAGCAGCTTAGGGACTAGAGACACAGATACGCAGTATTTT
cdr3_aa: CASSLGTRDTDTQYF

d_call: TRBD1
j_call: TRBJ2-6
clone_size: .
v_call: TRBV5-1
cdr3_nt: TGCGCCAGCAGCTTGCAAGGACAGGGGGCATCGGGGGCCAACGTCCTGACTTTC
cdr3_aa: CASSLQGQGASGANVLTF

d_call: .
j_call: TRBJ2-1
clone_size: .
v_call: TRBV7-9
cdr3_nt: TGTGCCAGCAGCCTACAACATAGCGGTGAGCAGTTCTTC
cdr3_aa: CASSLQHSGEQFF

d_call: TRBD2
j_call: TRBJ2-1
clone_size: .
v_call: TRBV7-9
cdr3_nt: TGTGCCAGCAGCAAGACCGGGACTAGCGGCCACAATGAGCAGTTCTTC
cdr3_aa: CASSKTGTSGHNEQFF

d_call: .
j_call: TRBJ2-4
clone_size: .
v_call: TRBV5-1
cdr3_nt: TGCGCCAGCAGCTTGGGGGACATTATAGCCAAAAACATTCAGTACTTC
cdr3_aa: CASSLGDIIAKNIQYF

d_call: TRBD1
j_call: TRBJ2-2
clone_size: .
v_call: TRBV9
cdr3_nt: TGTGCCAGCAGCAAGGGGGACAGGATAAACACCGGGGAGCTGTTTTTT
cdr3_aa: CASSKGDRINTGELFF

d_call: TRBD2
j_call: TRBJ2-1
clone_size: .
v_call: TRBV19
cdr3_nt: TGTGCCAGTAGTACTAGCGGGTACAATGAGCAGTTCTTC
cdr3_aa: CASSTSGYNEQFF

d_call: .
j_call: TRBJ2-5
clone_size: .
v_call: TRBV7-2
cdr3_nt: TGTGCCAGCAGCTCGTCACGACTAGTTGGAGAGACCCAGTACTTC
cdr3_aa: CASSSSRLVGETQYF

d_call: TRBD1
j_call: TRBJ1-1
clone_size: once
v_call: TRBV27
cdr3_nt: TGTGCCAGCAGGCCTTCACAGGGGGCGGGCGGCACTGAAGCTTTCTTT
cdr3_aa: CASRPSQGAGGTEAFF

d_call: TRBD1
j_call: TRBJ1-2
clone_size: few
v_call: TRBV5-6
cdr3_nt: TGTGCCAGCAGCTTGGGACAGGGAGGAGGCTACACCTTC
cdr3_aa: CASSLGQGGGYTF

d_call: .
j_call: TRBJ2-1
clone_size: .
v_call: TRBV5-4
cdr3_nt: TGTGCCAGCAGGCCTCCCGGAGGCAATGAGCAGTTCTTC
cdr3_aa: CASRPPGGNEQFF

d_call: TRBD1
j_call: TRBJ2-7
clone_size: .
v_call: TRBV30
cdr3_nt: TGTGCCTGGGGGCGGACAGGGGTCTTCTACGAGCAGTACTTC
cdr3_aa: CAWGRTGVFYEQYF

d_call: TRBD2
j_call: TRBJ2-3
clone_size: .
v_call: TRBV7-2
cdr3_nt: TGTGCCAGCAGATCCATAGCGGGAGATACGCAGTATTTT
cdr3_aa: CASRSIAGDTQYF

d_call: .
j_call: TRBJ1-1
clone_size: .
v_call: TRBV7-9
cdr3_nt: TGTGCCAGCAGCTTCCAGGACGTCCGGGGCACTGAAGCTTTCTTT
cdr3_aa: CASSFQDVRGTEAFF

d_call: .
j_call: TRBJ1-1
clone_size: few
v_call: TRBV29-1
cdr3_nt: TGCAGCGTTCGCCCCAGGAAGGGGCTCACTGAAGCTTTCTTT
cdr3_aa: CSVRPRKGLTEAFF

d_call: .
j_call: TRBJ2-7
clone_size: .
v_call: TRBV6-5
cdr3_nt: TGTGCCAGCAGTTACTCGCGGAGCGGGACATACGAGCAGTACTTC
cdr3_aa: CASSYSRSGTYEQYF

d_call: .
j_call: TRBJ2-6
clone_size: few
v_call: TRBV6-6
cdr3_nt: TGTGCCAGCAGTTATTCGAGCTCTGGGGCCAACGTCCTGACTTTC
cdr3_aa: CASSYSSSGANVLTF

d_call: .
j_call: TRBJ1-6
clone_size: .
v_call: TRBV19
cdr3_nt: TGTGCCAGTAGTACGACACAGAAGCCGGGAGGGAATTCACCCCTCCACTTT
cdr3_aa: CASSTTQKPGGNSPLHF

d_call: .
j_call: TRBJ2-5
clone_size: .
v_call: TRBV7-2
cdr3_nt: TGTGCCAGCAGCTTGGGTAGGGCCGGGGAGACCCAGTACTTC
cdr3_aa: CASSLGRAGETQYF

d_call: .
j_call: TRBJ1-1
clone_size: .
v_call: TRBV29-1
cdr3_nt: TGCAGCGTTGACCTGGGGGGAGGGTGGGACACTGAAGCTTTCTTT
cdr3_aa: CSVDLGGGWDTEAFF

d_call: TRBD2
j_call: TRBJ2-3
clone_size: .
v_call: TRBV7-9
cdr3_nt: TGTGCCAGCAGCTCGGTAGCGGGAGAATGGACAGATACGCAGTATTTT
cdr3_aa: CASSSVAGEWTDTQYF

d_call: TRBD2
j_call: TRBJ2-1
clone_size: .
v_call: TRBV4-1
cdr3_nt: TGCGCCAGCAGCCCCCGGACTAGCGGGGCCTACAATGAGCAGTTCTTC
cdr3_aa: CASSPRTSGAYNEQFF

d_call: TRBD2
j_call: TRBJ2-3
clone_size: .
v_call: TRBV7-2
cdr3_nt: TGTGCCAGCAGCCCAATAGGGGGGTCTTCTAGCGGGAGCACAGATACGCAGTATTTT
cdr3_aa: CASSPIGGSSSGSTDTQYF

d_call: .
j_call: TRBJ2-7
clone_size: once
v_call: TRBV5-1
cdr3_nt: TGCGCCAGCAGCCTGGACAGTTCTTTTTCCCACGAGCAGTACTTC
cdr3_aa: CASSLDSSFSHEQYF

d_call: .
j_call: TRBJ2-7
clone_size: .
v_call: TRBV7-2
cdr3_nt: TGTGCCAGCAGCCCCCTCACTAGTACGTACGAGCAGTACTTC
cdr3_aa: CASSPLTSTYEQYF

d_call: TRBD2
j_call: TRBJ2-1
clone_size: few
v_call: TRBV27
cdr3_nt: TGTGCCAGCAGTACCTCTACCAGGACTAGGTGGGGTACGTACAATGAGCAGTTCTTC
cdr3_aa: CASSTSTRTRWGTYNEQFF

d_call: .
j_call: TRBJ2-6
clone_size: .
v_call: TRBV19
cdr3_nt: TGTGCCAGTAGTATAGATCAGGCGGAGCTCATTTCTGGGGCCAACGTCCTGACTTTC
cdr3_aa: CASSIDQAELISGANVLTF

d_call: TRBD1
j_call: TRBJ2-1
clone_size: .
v_call: TRBV11-3
cdr3_nt: TGTGCCAGCAGCCCCGCCTGGGACAGGGGGTCCTACAATGAGCAGTTCTTC
cdr3_aa: CASSPAWDRGSYNEQFF

d_call: TRBD1
j_call: TRBJ1-5
clone_size: .
v_call: TRBV6-1
cdr3_nt: TGTGCCAGCAGTGGGCAAAACAGGGGGGCTCAGCCCCAGCATTTT
cdr3_aa: CASSGQNRGAQPQHF

d_call: .
j_call: TRBJ1-3
clone_size: .
v_call: TRBV5-1
cdr3_nt: TGCGCCAGCAGCCCTCCGGACAATACTGGAAACACCATATATTTT
cdr3_aa: CASSPPDNTGNTIYF